Listed below are T cell receptor beta chains from one sample, sequenced in a study of shared clonotypes between healthy human individuals. Profiling relied on immunoSEQ multiplex PCR, and the TCRdb table lists in-frame clones only, not all of them. The sample records about 380,000 clones, about 96% being singletons. The sequencing sample was made of memory CD8+ T cells sorted from blood. These receptors came from a man aged 30 to 45 in good health. The CDR3 runs from the conserved cysteine through the conserved F or W. A D gene is named only where the DNA matches it firmly. Some rows have no size entry. The others give once, few or many, or a class for an expanded clone.

CDR3aa: CASSPRTGHGEQFF
CDR3nt: TGTGCCAGCAGCCCACGGACTGGTCACGGGGAGCAGTTCTTC
abundance: .
v_gene: TRBV7-3
d_gene: .
j_gene: TRBJ2-1
len: 14

CDR3aa: CASSLKTSGSYEQYF
CDR3nt: TGTGCCAGCAGTTTGAAAACCTCCGGAAGCTACGAGCAGTACTTC
abundance: .
v_gene: TRBV27
d_gene: .
j_gene: TRBJ2-7
len: 15

CDR3aa: CASSPLLAGLGYEQYF
CDR3nt: TGCGCCAGCAGCCCCCTACTAGCGGGATTAGGCTACGAGCAGTACTTC
abundance: once
v_gene: TRBV5-1
d_gene: TRBD2
j_gene: TRBJ2-7
len: 16

CDR3aa: CASSLDRNTEAFF
CDR3nt: TGTGCCAGCAGCTTAGACAGGAACACTGAAGCTTTCTTT
abundance: .
v_gene: TRBV7-9
d_gene: .
j_gene: TRBJ1-1
len: 13

CDR3aa: CASSEWTSGTDTQYF
CDR3nt: TGTGCCAGCAGTGAGTGGACTAGCGGGACAGATACGCAGTATTTT
abundance: .
v_gene: TRBV6-1
d_gene: TRBD2
j_gene: TRBJ2-3
len: 15

CDR3aa: CASSPRQNTEAFF
CDR3nt: TGTGCCAGCAGTCCTCGGCAGAACACTGAAGCTTTCTTT
abundance: .
v_gene: TRBV27
d_gene: .
j_gene: TRBJ1-1
len: 13

CDR3aa: CATSRGDLRELNTEAFF
CDR3nt: TGTGCCACCAGCAGAGGGGATCTCAGAGAACTGAACACTGAAGCTTTCTTT
abundance: .
v_gene: TRBV15
d_gene: .
j_gene: TRBJ1-1
len: 17

CDR3aa: CASSYKKRRFF
CDR3nt: TGTGCCAGCAGTTACAAGAAGCGGCGGTTCTTC
abundance: .
v_gene: TRBV6-5
d_gene: .
j_gene: TRBJ2-1
len: 11

CDR3aa: CASSRDRVQNIQYF
CDR3nt: TGTGCCAGCTCAAGGGACAGGGTTCAAAACATTCAGTACTTC
abundance: .
v_gene: TRBV18
d_gene: TRBD1
j_gene: TRBJ2-4
len: 14

CDR3aa: CASSDQGMNTEAFF
CDR3nt: TGTGCCAGCAGTGATCAGGGGATGAACACTGAAGCTTTCTTT
abundance: .
v_gene: TRBV6-1
d_gene: .
j_gene: TRBJ1-1
len: 14

CDR3aa: CAWSSGEGFYEQYF
CDR3nt: TGTGCCTGGAGTTCTGGGGAAGGTTTCTACGAGCAGTACTTC
abundance: .
v_gene: TRBV30
d_gene: .
j_gene: TRBJ2-7
len: 14

CDR3aa: CASSFSRGPGAFF
CDR3nt: TGTGCCAGCAGTTTTTCCCGGGGGCCTGGTGCTTTCTTT
abundance: .
v_gene: TRBV28
d_gene: .
j_gene: TRBJ1-1
len: 13

CDR3aa: CATSRGISRKAFF
CDR3nt: TGTGCCACCAGCAGGGGAATTTCGAGAAAAGCTTTCTTT
abundance: .
v_gene: TRBV15
d_gene: .
j_gene: TRBJ1-1
len: 13

CDR3aa: CASSLGGLGNTIYF
CDR3nt: TGTGCCAGCAGCTTGGGGGGCTTGGGAAACACCATATATTTT
abundance: once
v_gene: TRBV5-4
d_gene: .
j_gene: TRBJ1-3
len: 14

CDR3aa: CASSLVAGGRTIQYF
CDR3nt: TGTGCCAGCAGCTTAGTAGCGGGAGGGCGGACCATTCAGTACTTC
abundance: .
v_gene: TRBV7-2
d_gene: TRBD2
j_gene: TRBJ2-4
len: 15

CDR3aa: CASRDTVYGYTF
CDR3nt: TGTGCCAGCAGAGACACCGTCTATGGCTACACCTTC
abundance: .
v_gene: TRBV6-1
d_gene: .
j_gene: TRBJ1-2
len: 12

CDR3aa: CASSFDWVTGELFF
CDR3nt: TGTGCCAGCAGTTTCGATTGGGTCACCGGGGAGCTGTTTTTT
abundance: .
v_gene: TRBV28
d_gene: .
j_gene: TRBJ2-2
len: 14

CDR3aa: CASSVAGEAGSYEQYF
CDR3nt: TGTGCCAGCAGCGTCGCAGGGGAGGCGGGTAGCTACGAGCAGTACTTC
abundance: .
v_gene: TRBV9
d_gene: .
j_gene: TRBJ2-7
len: 16